The 26 T cell receptor beta chains given below trace back to one sample, sequenced in a study of blood T cell repertoires in COVID-19. Clones were sequenced by immunoSEQ multiplex PCR, and TCRdb holds only the in-frame ones, with some missing. There are over 85,000 clones in the sample; approximately 80% occur only once, and around 3.1% lies in the top ten. Sequencing was performed on peripheral blood. The receptors originated from a man in his fifties with acute or convalescent COVID-19.

The rearrangement links TRBV7-9 to TRBJ1-2, with a weak D call TRBD1 (5 bases). V gave up 4 bases and J gave up 6 bases, with 18 bases separating them. This CDR3 region has 15 residues. In germline, CDR1 is SEHNR, CDR2 FQNEAQ (reference sequence). The CDR3 protein is CASSYSVGLLDGYTF. CDR3 DNA sequence: TGTGCCAGCAGCTACAGCGTGGGGCTATTAGATGGCTACACCTTC.

This chain joins TRBV4-1 and TRBJ2-1; D unresolved. Germline CDR1 reads MGHRA; CDR2 reads YSYEKL. With 0 bases removed from V and 4 bases from J, the gap between germline ends came to 7 bases. The CDR3 loop spans 14 amino acids. The CDR3 sequence: CASSQESGYNEQFF. The CDR3 bases are TGCGCCAGCAGCCAAGAATCCGGTTACAATGAGCAGTTCTTC.

The CDR3 loop reads CASSVGSREKLFF. The CDR3, as DNA: TGTGCCAGCAGCGTCGGGTCGCGGGAAAAACTGTTTTTT. This rearrangement joins TRBV6-5 to TRBJ1-4, with unresolved D. The CDR3 is 13 amino acids. The V end lost 6 bases, the J end lost 8 bases, and 13 bases lay between the germline ends. Germline lookup yields CDR1 MNHEY and CDR2 SVGAGI.

The CDR3: CASSPPDRGVYGYTF. The CDR3 DNA reads TGCGCCAGCAGCCCTCCGGACAGGGGTGTTTATGGCTACACCTTC. V gene TRBV4-3 combines with J gene TRBJ1-2, with TRBD1 matching over 9 bases. CDR1 is LGHNA, CDR2 YSLEER, per germline. With V trimmed by 4 bases and J by 5 bases, 8 bases remained unmatched. The CDR3 loop spans 15 amino acids.

The genes are TRBV5-1 and TRBJ2-5; unclear D gene. The germline V gene has CDR1 SGHRS and CDR2 YFSETQ. The CDR3 consists of 16 residues. Trimming cost V 0 bases and J 0 bases, with 12 bases left between them. CDR3 nucleotides: TGCGCCAGCAGCTTGGCCCCTGTTGCGGACCAAGAGACCCAGTACTTC. It codes for CASSLAPVADQETQYF.

The chain couples TRBV4-1 to TRBJ2-5; possible D gene TRBD1, 5 bases. Trimming removed 4 bases at V and 4 bases at J, with 13 bases between. Looked up from germline, CDR1 is MGHRA and CDR2 is YSYEKL. The CDR3 sequence is 14 residues long. The CDR3 loop reads CASSPAWGLETQYF. CDR3 DNA: TGCGCCAGCAGCCCCGCCTGGGGCTTAGAGACCCAGTACTTC.

The rearrangement links TRBV2 to TRBJ2-1, with a tentative D call TRBD2 (5 bases). The germline V and J ends were trimmed by 8 bases and 0 bases, with 8 bases remaining between them. The CDR3 runs to 13 residues. CDR1 is SNHLY and CDR2 is FYNNEI in the germline V gene. CDR3 nucleotide sequence: TGTGCCAGCCATGGGAGCTCCTACAATGAGCAGTTCTTC. Translation: CASHGSSYNEQFF. The entire variable domain, with the rest obtained from reference TRBV2 and TRBJ2-1, is as follows: EPEVTQTPSHQVTQMGQEVILRCVPISNHLYFYWYRQILGQKVEFLVSFYNNEISEKSEIFDDQFSVERPDGSNFTLKIRSTKLEDSAMYFCASHGSSYNEQFFGPGTRLTVL.

V and J are TRBV13 and TRBJ1-2; 10 bases map to TRBD1. The V gene end was trimmed by 5 bases and the J gene end by 5 bases; junction bases not matched to a gene: 5. This CDR3 has 14 residues. Germline V lookup: CDR1 PRHDT, CDR2 FYEKMQ (reference sequence). Here the CDR3 reads CASSRTGGFYGYTF. CDR3 in DNA: TGTGCCAGCAGCAGGACAGGGGGGTTTTATGGCTACACCTTC.

The V gene is TRBV5-6, the J gene TRBJ1-4; the D gene is possibly TRBD1 (5 bases). Per germline, CDR1 SGHDT and CDR2 YYEEEE. Trimming took off 5 bases at V and 4 bases at J, with 12 bases between the two ends. The length of the CDR3 is 14 residues. This CDR3 is CASSEQGYNEKLFF. The CDR3, as DNA: TGTGCCAGCAGTGAGCAGGGCTATAATGAAAAACTGTTTTTT.

The V gene is TRBV6-5, the J gene TRBJ1-1, with 11 bases matching TRBD1. The length of the CDR3 is 15 residues. Germline V CDR1 and CDR2: MNHEY, SVGAGI. V lost 6 bases, J lost 4 bases, and 7 bases stayed unmatched. This CDR3 is CASSRTGGRGTEAFF. The CDR3 nucleotides are TGTGCCAGCAGCCGGACAGGGGGCCGGGGCACTGAAGCTTTCTTT.

This rearrangement joins TRBV5-4 to TRBJ2-7; TRBD2 agrees at 14 bases. Per germline, CDR1 SGHNT and CDR2 YYREEE (reference sequence). J lost 2 bases, V lost 4 bases, and 11 bases had no gene match. This CDR3 region has 18 residues. CDR3 protein: CASSAGTSGGSLTYEQYF. The CDR3 DNA follows: TGTGCCAGCAGCGCTGGGACTAGCGGGGGTAGCCTCACCTACGAGCAGTACTTC.

The chain carries TRBV6-2 or TRBV6-3 and TRBJ1-2; tentatively, D is TRBD1 (5 bases). Germline V gene lookup returns CDR1 MNHEY and CDR2 SVGEGT. The CDR3 length is 12 residues. V lost 2 bases and J lost 8, with 9 bases in between. CDR3 loop: CASSYRGGGYTF. The CDR3 DNA follows: TGTGCCAGCAGTTACAGGGGTGGAGGCTACACCTTC.

The chain is built from TRBV6-2 or TRBV6-3 and TRBJ2-1, with 9 bases fitting TRBD2. The CDR3 spans 16 residues. Per germline, CDR1 MNHEY and CDR2 SVGEGT. Trimming cost V 5 bases and J 3 bases; bases outside gene matches: 8. The CDR3 loop is CASSEPGTSIYNEQFF. The CDR3 DNA reads TGTGCCAGCAGTGAGCCCGGGACTAGCATCTACAATGAGCAGTTCTTC.

V gene TRBV7-8 combines with J gene TRBJ1-1; D gene uncertain. Trimming took 5 bases from V and 1 from J, leaving 8 bases between them. CDR1 is SGHVS, CDR2 FQNEAQ, per germline. This CDR3 has 13 amino acids. The CDR3, as DNA: TGTGCCAGCAGCCTCCCCCAGAACACTGAAGCTTTCTTT. Its protein is CASSLPQNTEAFF.

The chain employs TRBV5-1 and TRBJ2-3; TRBD1 might be the D (8 bases). V lost 4 bases and J lost 6, with 18 bases in between. Germline assignment: CDR1 SGHRS and CDR2 YFSETQ. The CDR3 has 15 amino acids. The chain's CDR3 is CASSPQGGPFDTQYF. CDR3 coding DNA: TGCGCCAGCAGCCCACAGGGGGGGCCCTTTGATACGCAGTATTTT.

The chain carries TRBV28 and TRBJ2-4; weak D call: TRBD2 (5 bases). V was cut by 6 bases and J by 0 bases, with 9 bases left in between. The CDR3 covers 14 residues. The germline V gene encodes CDR1 MDHEN and CDR2 SYDVKM. The CDR3 here is CASRPGLAKNIQYF. The CDR3 DNA reads TGTGCCAGCAGGCCCGGACTAGCCAAAAACATTCAGTACTTC.

The chain employs TRBV6-6 and TRBJ1-2; possibly TRBD1 for D (6 bases). The ends were cut back, 2 bases at V and 6 bases at J, with 13 bases in the middle. The CDR3 runs to 14 residues. Germline values: CDR1 MNHNY, CDR2 SVGAGI (reference sequence). CDR3 sequence reads: CASSYALQGNGYTF. The DNA for the CDR3 is TGTGCCAGCAGTTACGCCCTACAGGGAAATGGCTACACCTTC.

This chain joins TRBV5-1 and TRBJ2-1; a possible D gene is TRBD2 (6 bases). V was shortened by 4 bases and J by 6 bases, with 14 bases between the two germline ends. The CDR3 runs 14 residues. Germline CDR1 is SGHRS and CDR2 is YFSETQ. The CDR3 loop reads CASSPGSVFNEQFF. The CDR3 nucleotides are TGCGCCAGCAGCCCCGGGAGCGTTTTCAATGAGCAGTTCTTC.

The genes are TRBV7-2 and TRBJ2-1; the match to TRBD2 covers 14 bases. This CDR3 has 19 residues. J was trimmed by 4 bases and V by 0 bases; bases with no gene match: 8. CDR1 is SGHTA, CDR2 FQGNSA, per germline. The chain's CDR3 is CASSLALTSGRDNYNEQFF. CDR3 nucleotide sequence: TGTGCCAGCAGCTTAGCGTTGACTAGCGGGAGGGATAATTACAATGAGCAGTTCTTC.

The V call is TRBV6-2 or TRBV6-3, the J call TRBJ2-7, with D possibly being TRBD1 (7 bases). CDR1 MNHEY and CDR2 SVGEGT come from the germline V gene. The CDR3 sequence is 14 residues long. Trimming took off 6 bases at V and 2 bases at J, with 14 bases between the two ends. The CDR3 here is CASSRQGLTYEQYF. The CDR3 region has the DNA TGTGCCAGCAGCCGACAGGGACTTACCTACGAGCAGTACTTC.

The rearrangement links TRBV3-1 (or the pseudogene TRBV3-2) to TRBJ2-5; the D gene is possibly TRBD2 (6 bases). The CDR3 extends over 13 amino acids. V lost 3 bases and J lost 9, with 14 bases in between. The germline CDR1 and CDR2 sequences are LGHDT and YNNKEL (reference sequence). The CDR3 DNA sequence: TGTGCCAGCAGCCAGGGACTCGCTGGGGCCCAGTACTTC. Protein sequence: CASSQGLAGAQYF.

This sequence joins TRBV27 and TRBJ2-5, with D possibly matching TRBD2 (5 bases). The V and J ends lost 7 bases and 1 base respectively, with 16 bases between them. The CDR3 has 15 residues. Germline lookup yields CDR1 MNHEY and CDR2 SMNVEV (reference sequence). For the CDR3, the DNA is TGTGCCAGCACCCCCGTAGCGAGGAGCCAAGAGACCCAGTACTTC. This translates into CASTPVARSQETQYF.

CDR3 residues: CASSLANSYEQYF. CDR3 coding DNA: TGTGCCAGCAGCTTAGCCAACTCCTACGAGCAGTACTTC. The chain carries TRBV7-9 and TRBJ2-7, with D unclear. Looked up from germline, CDR1 is SEHNR and CDR2 is FQNEAQ (reference sequence). V lost 0 bases, J lost 0 bases, and 3 bases lay in between. The CDR3 is 13 amino acids.

The V call is TRBV3-1 (or the pseudogene TRBV3-2), the J call TRBJ1-5; 9 nucleotides line up with TRBD1. V lost 1 base to trimming and J lost 7 bases; unmatched junction nucleotides: 11. Germline V gene data show CDR1 as LGHDT and CDR2 as YNNKEL (reference sequence). The CDR3 has 17 amino acids. CDR3 region: CASSQAYGQGLQQPQHF. The CDR3, as DNA: TGTGCCAGCAGCCAAGCTTACGGACAGGGGCTGCAGCAGCCCCAGCATTTT.

The chain has TRBV11-3 and TRBJ1-1; 7 bases are a match to TRBD1. Trimming at V came to 4 bases and at J to 5 bases, leaving 1 base not matched to a gene. The germline V gene has CDR1 SGHNT and CDR2 YENEEA. The CDR3 contains 12 residues. The CDR3 nucleotides read TGTGCCAGCAGCTCGACAGGGACTGAAGCTTTCTTT. It codes for CASSSTGTEAFF.

The chain has TRBV9 and TRBJ2-1, with D perhaps matching TRBD2 (6 bases). Trimming stripped 1 base from V and 1 base from J, with 12 bases between. Germline loops: CDR1 SGDLS, CDR2 YYNGEE. The CDR3 covers 16 residues. In DNA form, the CDR3 reads TGTGCCAGCAGCGTATTTTGGACTATTTCCTACAATGAGCAGTTCTTC. Encoded protein: CASSVFWTISYNEQFF. Full variable domain (remainder filled in from reference TRBV9 and TRBJ2-1): DSGVTQTPKHLITATGQRVTLRCSPRSGDLSVYWYQQSLDQGLQFLIQYYNGEERAKGNILERFSAQQFPDLHSELNLSSLELGDSALYFCASSVFWTISYNEQFFGPGTRLTVL.